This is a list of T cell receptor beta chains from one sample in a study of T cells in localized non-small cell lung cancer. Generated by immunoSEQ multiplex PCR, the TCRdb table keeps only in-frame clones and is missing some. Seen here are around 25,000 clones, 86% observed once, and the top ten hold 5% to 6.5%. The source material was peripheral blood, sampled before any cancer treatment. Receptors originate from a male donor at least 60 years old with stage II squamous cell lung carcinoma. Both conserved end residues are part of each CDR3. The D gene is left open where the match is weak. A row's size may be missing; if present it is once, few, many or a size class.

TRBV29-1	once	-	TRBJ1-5	TGCAGCGTTGCCAGTAACGTTGGTCAGCCCCAGCATTTT	CSVASNVGQPQHF
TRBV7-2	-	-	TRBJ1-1	TGTGCCAGCAGCTTAGGTCCGTCGAACACTGAAGCTTTCTTT	CASSLGPSNTEAFF
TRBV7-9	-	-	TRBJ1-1	TGTGCCAGCAGCTTAGTAGCAAACACTGAAGCTTTCTTT	CASSLVANTEAFF
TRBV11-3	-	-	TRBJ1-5	TGTGCCAGCAGCTTAGACGGGACAAATAGCAATCAGCCCCAGCATTTT	CASSLDGTNSNQPQHF
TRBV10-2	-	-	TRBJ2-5	TGCGCCAGCACCCCGAGGGGGTCTCAAGAGACCCAGTACTTC	CASTPRGSQETQYF
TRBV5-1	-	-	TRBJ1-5	TGCGCCAGCAGCCCCGAGGGGGATTTTAATCAGCCCCAGCATTTT	CASSPEGDFNQPQHF
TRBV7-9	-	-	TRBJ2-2	TGTGCCAGCAGCTTATCAGGGGTAACCGGGGAGCTGTTTTTT	CASSLSGVTGELFF
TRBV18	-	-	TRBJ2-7	TGTGCCAGCTCACCGGTGGGCAGGATCGCCGAGCAGTACTTC	CASSPVGRIAEQYF
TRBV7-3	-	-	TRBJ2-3	TGTGCCAGCAGCTTTGGGGGGCAGACAGATACGCAGTATTTT	CASSFGGQTDTQYF
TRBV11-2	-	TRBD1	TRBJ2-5	TGTGCCAGCAGCTTAGATCGCAGGGGGAGCCAAGAGACCCAGTACTTC	CASSLDRRGSQETQYF
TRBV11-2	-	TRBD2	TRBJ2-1	TGTGCCAGCAGCTTAGAGGGTCGAGCGGGAGTGAGAAATGAGCAGTTCTTC	CASSLEGRAGVRNEQFF
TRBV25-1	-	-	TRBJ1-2	TGTGCCAGCAGTGAAGGGGCAGGGGCCACCTATGGCTACACCTTC	CASSEGAGATYGYTF
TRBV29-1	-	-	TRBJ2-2	TGCAGCGTTGAAGATCTGAGAACAGGGAGGCGGGGAGCTGTTTTT	CSVEDLRTGRRGAVF
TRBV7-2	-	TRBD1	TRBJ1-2	TGTGCCAGCAGCTCCCGACAGGGCGCTTTTAACTATGGCTACACCTTC	CASSSRQGAFNYGYTF
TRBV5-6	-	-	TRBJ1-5	TGTGCCAGCAGCCTGGGACTGGATAGCAATCAGCCCCAGCATTTT	CASSLGLDSNQPQHF
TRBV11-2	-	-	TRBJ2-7	TGTGCCAGCAGCTCCCTAGCGGACAGCTCCTACGAGCAGTACTTC	CASSSLADSSYEQYF
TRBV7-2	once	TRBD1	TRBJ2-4	TGTGCCAGCAGCTCTTCGACAGGGGGGGACATTCAGTACTTC	CASSSSTGGDIQYF
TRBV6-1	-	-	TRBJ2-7	TGTGCCAGCAGTGAAGTATCGGTGACAGTGAACGAGCAGTACTTC	CASSEVSVTVNEQYF
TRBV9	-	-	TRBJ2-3	TGTGCCAGCAGCGTAGGCAGATGGGCAGATACGCAGTATTTT	CASSVGRWADTQYF
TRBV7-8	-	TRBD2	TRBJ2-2	TGTGCCAGCAGTTTTAGAGCGGGGGGAAACACCGGGGAGCTGTTTTTT	CASSFRAGGNTGELFF
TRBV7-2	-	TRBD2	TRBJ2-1	TGTGCCAGCAGAAAAGGCGGCGGGAGTTACAATGAGCAGTTCTTC	CASRKGGGSYNEQFF
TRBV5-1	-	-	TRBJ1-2	TGCGCCAGCAGTTGGGGGGACGTCTCACATGGCTACACCTTC	CASSWGDVSHGYTF
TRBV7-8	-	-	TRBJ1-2	TGTGCCAGCAACTCGGGCAGTACTAACTATGGCTACACCTTC	CASNSGSTNYGYTF
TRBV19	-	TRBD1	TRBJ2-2	TGTGCCAGTACCGTTAGCTCGAGGGGGCTTGGGACCGGGGAGCTGTTTTTT	CASTVSSRGLGTGELFF
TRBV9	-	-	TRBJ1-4	TGTGCCAGCAGCACACGACGGGATTCGGGTAATGAAAAACTGTTTTTT	CASSTRRDSGNEKLFF
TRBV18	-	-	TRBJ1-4	TGTGCCAGCTCCGGCGGAACAGGGAATAAGAATGAAAAACTGTTTTTT	CASSGGTGNKNEKLFF
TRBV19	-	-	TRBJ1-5	TGTGCCAGTTCGGAGGGGATCGGCAATCAGCCCCAGCATTTT	CASSEGIGNQPQHF
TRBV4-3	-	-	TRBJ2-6	TGCGCCAGCAGCCCCGGGGAAACGGGCGGTGGGGCCAACGTCCTGACTTTC	CASSPGETGGGANVLTF
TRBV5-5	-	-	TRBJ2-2	TGTGCCAGCAGCTTGGGACAGAACACCGGGGAGCTGTTTTTT	CASSLGQNTGELFF
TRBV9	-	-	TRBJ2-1	TGTGCCAGCAGCGTAGGGGGAGGGACAGATGAGCAGTTCTTC	CASSVGGGTDEQFF
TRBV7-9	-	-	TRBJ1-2	TGTGCCAGCAGCCCGACGGAGGTCTATGGCTACACCTTC	CASSPTEVYGYTF
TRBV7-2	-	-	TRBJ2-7	TGTGCCAGCAGCCCGGACACAACCTACGAGCAGTACTTC	CASSPDTTYEQYF
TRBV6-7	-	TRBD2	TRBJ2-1	TGTGCCAGCAGGGGCAGCGGGGGGCCCTACAATGAGCAGTTCTTC	CASRGSGGPYNEQFF
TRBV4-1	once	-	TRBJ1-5	TGCGCCAGCAGCCAAGGCGGGGCCCAACATCAGCCCCAGCATTTT	CASSQGGAQHQPQHF
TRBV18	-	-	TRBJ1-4	TGTGCCAGCTCACCAAAAGTCACAGACGAAAAACTGTTTTTT	CASSPKVTDEKLFF
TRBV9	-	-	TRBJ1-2	TGTGCCAGCAGCGTAGGAGCGGGGGCAACCTATGGCTACACCTTC	CASSVGAGATYGYTF
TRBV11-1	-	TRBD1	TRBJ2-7	TGTGCCAGCAGCCCGAGGGACAGTTACTACGAGCAGTACTTC	CASSPRDSYYEQYF
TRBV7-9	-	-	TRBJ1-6	TGTGCCAGCAGCCCCCTGGGGGATGGTTCACCCCTCCACTTT	CASSPLGDGSPLHF
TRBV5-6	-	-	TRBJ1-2	TGTGCCAGCAGCTCCGGGGGACGTTTTTCTGATGGCTACACCTTC	CASSSGGRFSDGYTF
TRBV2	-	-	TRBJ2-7	TGTGCCAGCAGTGGGCGGGGTAGCTCCTACGAGCAGTACTTC	CASSGRGSSYEQYF
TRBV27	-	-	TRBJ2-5	TGTGCCAGTGGTGGAAGGGGTATACAGGAGACCCAGTACTTC	CASGGRGIQETQYF
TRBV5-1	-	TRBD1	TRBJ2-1	TGCGCCAGCAGCTGGGGACAGATTTTCAATGAGCAGTTCTTC	CASSWGQIFNEQFF
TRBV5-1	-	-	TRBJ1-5	TGCGCCAGCAGCTTGGCGGGAAATAGCAATCAGCCCCAGCATTTT	CASSLAGNSNQPQHF
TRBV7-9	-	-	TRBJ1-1	TGTGCCAGCAGCTTGTCAGGGAACACTGAAGCTTTCTTT	CASSLSGNTEAFF
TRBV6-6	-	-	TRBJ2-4	TGTGCCAGCAGTTACTCGGAGGGGAGCCCGTCCTTC	CASSYSEGSPSF
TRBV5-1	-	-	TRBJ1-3	TGCGCCAGCAGCACCGGGTCGGAAAACCTCGGAAACACCATATATTTT	CASSTGSENLGNTIYF
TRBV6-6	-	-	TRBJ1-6	TGTGCCAGCAGTTACTCTCCCGGCGTGGAGAATTCACCCCTCCACTTT	CASSYSPGVENSPLHF
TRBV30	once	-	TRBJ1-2	TGTGCCTGGAGTGTACTGGCGGACTATGGCTACACCTTC	CAWSVLADYGYTF
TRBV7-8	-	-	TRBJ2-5	TGTGCCAGCAGCTTGGATACTTTAGAGACCCAGTACTTC	CASSLDTLETQYF
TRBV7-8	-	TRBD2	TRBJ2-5	TGTGCCAGCAGCTCGACTAGCGCGAGGGAGACCCAGTACTTC	CASSSTSARETQYF
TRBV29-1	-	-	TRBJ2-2	TGCAGCGTTGAAGCAGGGCTTGACACCGGGGAGCTGTTTTTT	CSVEAGLDTGELFF
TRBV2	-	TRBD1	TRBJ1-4	TGTGCCAGCAGCTCAGACAGGGGTGATGAAAAACTGTTTTTT	CASSSDRGDEKLFF
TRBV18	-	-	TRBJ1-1	TGTGCCAGCTCACCACAGGGTAACACTGAAGCTTTCTTT	CASSPQGNTEAFF
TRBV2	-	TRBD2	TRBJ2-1	TGTGCCAGCAGTGGTTCTAGCGGGGGGGCCAGAAATGAGCAGTTCTTC	CASSGSSGGARNEQFF
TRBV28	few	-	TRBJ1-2	TGTGTTAGCCGCGGATACCCGGGCTATGGCTACACCTTC	CVSRGYPGYGYTF